The 18 T cell receptor beta chains below come from one sample, sequenced in a study of OX40 agonist ivuxolimab in advanced cancers. Profiled with immunoSEQ multiplex PCR; TCRdb holds only in-frame clones, not every one. The sample yields roughly 68,000 clones, 85% to 90% seen once. The sample here was CD4+ or CD8+ T cells sorted from blood, taken in a trial of the OX40 agonist ivuxolimab. These receptors came from an adult with an advanced solid tumor such as melanoma, head and neck, liver or kidney cancer.

This clone has a handful of counts. The chain joins TRBV2 to TRBJ2-1; D may correspond to TRBD1 or TRBD2 (5 bases each). Trimming stripped 7 bases from V and 2 bases from J, with 15 bases between. The V gene's germline CDR1 is SNHLY and CDR2 FYNNEI. The CDR3 covers 15 residues. The DNA of the CDR3 is TGTGCCAGCACCGAGAGTGGGACGGCCTACAATGAGCAGTTCTTC. It codes for CASTESGTAYNEQFF.

The chain links TRBV5-1 to TRBJ2-7, with D unclear. This CDR3 spans 11 amino acids. Trimming left V 5 bases short and J 5 bases short, with 8 bases between. Germline V gene sequence: CDR1 SGHRS, CDR2 YFSETQ. CDR3 in amino acids: CASSEDDEQYF. The CDR3 bases are TGCGCCAGCAGTGAGGATGACGAGCAGTACTTC. Full variable domain (rest looked up from reference TRBV5-1 and TRBJ2-7): KAGVTQTPRYLIKTRGQQVTLSCSPISGHRSVSWYQQTPGQGLQFLFEYFSETQRNKGNFPGRFSGRQFSNSRSEMNVSTLELGDSALYLCASSEDDEQYFGPGTRLTVT.

Here the CDR3 DNA reads TGTGCCAGCAGCGTAGGGGGATCGAGCGGCTACACCTTC. Amino acid sequence: CASSVGGSSGYTF. The chain employs TRBV9 and TRBJ1-2; D gene uncertain. The CDR3 is made up of 13 amino acids. The ends were cut back, 0 bases at V and 8 bases at J, with 11 bases in the middle. Germline values: CDR1 SGDLS, CDR2 YYNGEE.

Here the CDR3 reads CASSEGQDYGYTF. DNA for the CDR3: TGTGCCAGCAGTGAGGGACAGGACTATGGCTACACCTTC. The rearrangement uses TRBV2 and TRBJ1-2, with 8 bases lining up with TRBD1. The V segment lost 3 bases and the J segment 3 bases; nucleotides outside the gene matches: 0. The CDR3 is 13 residues long. Germline assignment: CDR1 SNHLY and CDR2 FYNNEI. Drawing the rest from reference TRBV2 and TRBJ1-2, the complete variable domain is EPEVTQTPSHQVTQMGQEVILRCVPISNHLYFYWYRQILGQKVEFLVSFYNNEISEKSEIFDDQFSVERPDGSNFTLKIRSTKLEDSAMYFCASSEGQDYGYTFGSGTRLTVV.

CDR3 DNA: TGTGCCAGCAGAATTAGGGGTACTCTCTCCTACGAGCAGTACTTC. Translating gives CASRIRGTLSYEQYF. The chain carries TRBV28 and TRBJ2-7; a weak D match, TRBD1 (5 bases). The CDR3 sequence is 15 residues long. Trimming pared 6 bases from V and 0 bases from J, leaving 15 bases between. Germline V lookup: CDR1 MDHEN, CDR2 SYDVKM.

The chain joins TRBV19 to TRBJ2-7, with D perhaps matching TRBD2 (6 bases). The germline gives CDR1 LNHDA, CDR2 SQIVND (reference sequence). The V end was cut by 1 base, the J end by 5 bases, with 12 bases between. This CDR3 spans 14 amino acids. The CDR3 loop reads CASSIVPGDHEQYF. The CDR3 DNA sequence: TGTGCCAGTAGTATAGTTCCGGGGGACCACGAGCAGTACTTC.

V gene TRBV10-3 combines with J gene TRBJ2-5; 13 bases are shared with TRBD2. CDR1 and CDR2 (germline): ENHRY, SYGVKD. The length of the CDR3 is 17 residues. V lost 6 bases, J lost 0 bases, and 7 bases stayed unmatched. CDR3 nucleotide sequence: TGTGCCATCAGCGCGGGACTAGCGGGGAGGGACCAAGAGACCCAGTACTTC. It encodes CAISAGLAGRDQETQYF.

The CDR3 DNA sequence: TGTGCCAGCAGCTTGGAGATGGCGGGAGGAGATAATGAGCAGTTCTTC. Amino acid sequence: CASSLEMAGGDNEQFF. The chain has TRBV5-4 and TRBJ2-1; 8 bases map to TRBD2. CDR1 and CDR2 (germline): SGHNT, YYREEE (reference sequence). V was clipped by 0 bases and J by 7 bases; unmatched bases: 9. This CDR3 comprises 16 residues.

The gene calls are TRBV7-9 and TRBJ2-3, with TRBD1 identical over 9 bases. This CDR3 contains 19 residues. CDR1 is SEHNR and CDR2 is FQNEAQ in the germline V gene (reference sequence). Trimming at V came to 5 bases and at J to 0 bases, leaving 15 bases not matched to a gene. The CDR3 sequence: CASSDTGGRSPISTDTQYF. CDR3 nucleotides: TGTGCCAGCAGCGACACAGGGGGCCGGTCGCCTATAAGCACAGATACGCAGTATTTT.

The chain has TRBV30 and TRBJ2-1, with 8 bases that match TRBD2. CDR1 GTSNPN and CDR2 SVGIG come from the germline V gene (reference sequence). V trimming: 5 bases; J trimming: 0 bases; junction bases outside the gene matches: 6. The CDR3 covers 15 residues. CDR3 in amino acids: CAWGLAASSYNEQFF. The CDR3 DNA is TGTGCCTGGGGACTAGCCGCGAGCTCCTACAATGAGCAGTTCTTC.

This rearrangement joins TRBV14 to TRBJ2-2; 7 nucleotides agree with TRBD2. This CDR3 contains 15 residues. CDR1 is SGHDN and CDR2 is FVKESK in the germline V gene. Germline trimming cut 4 bases from V and 7 bases from J; bases unmatched to any gene: 9. As DNA, the CDR3 is TGTGCCAGCAGCCGACTTGGACTAGGGAACGGGGAGCTGTTTTTT. Translation: CASSRLGLGNGELFF.

The chain recombines TRBV6-1 with TRBJ2-1; no definite D call. Germline V gene sequence: CDR1 MNHNS, CDR2 SASEGT. This CDR3 region has 13 residues. V lost 3 bases to trimming and J lost 6 bases, with 9 bases between them. The CDR3 coding sequence is TGTGCCAGCAGTGATCCCAATATCAATGAGCAGTTCTTC. The encoded protein is CASSDPNINEQFF.

The chain links TRBV5-6 to TRBJ1-4; no firm D call. The CDR3 runs to 14 residues. The V and J ends lost 3 bases and 7 bases respectively, with 13 bases between them. Germline CDR1 and CDR2: SGHDT and YYEEEE. CDR3 in DNA: TGTGCCAGCAGCTATGGGCTAGGCGGTGAAAAACTGTTTTTT. Protein: CASSYGLGGEKLFF.

The V call is TRBV2, the J call TRBJ2-3; D tentatively fits TRBD1 or TRBD2 (6 bases each). CDR3 length equals 16 residues. The V end was cut by 8 bases, the J end by 6 bases, with 24 bases between. Germline CDR1 SNHLY, CDR2 FYNNEI. The CDR3 spells CASSTGRGGGRDTQYF. The DNA of the CDR3 is TGTGCCAGCTCCACCGGGAGAGGGGGAGGAAGGGATACGCAGTATTTT. The whole variable domain, filled in from reference TRBV2 and TRBJ2-3, reads EPEVTQTPSHQVTQMGQEVILRCVPISNHLYFYWYRQILGQKVEFLVSFYNNEISEKSEIFDDQFSVERPDGSNFTLKIRSTKLEDSAMYFCASSTGRGGGRDTQYFGPGTRLTVL.

V is TRBV9 and J is TRBJ2-3; no clear D. Germline values: CDR1 SGDLS, CDR2 YYNGEE. The CDR3 runs 15 residues. Trimming left V 4 bases short and J 8 bases short, with 20 bases between. CDR3 sequence: CASSSGISPTGTQYF. CDR3 nucleotide sequence: TGTGCCAGCAGCTCCGGTATAAGCCCCACCGGTACGCAGTATTTT.

The chain couples TRBV7-9 to TRBJ2-6, with D unresolved. The V end was cut by 4 bases, the J end by 1 base, with 5 bases between. The germline gives CDR1 SEHNR, CDR2 FQNEAQ (reference sequence). The CDR3 consists of 14 residues. The CDR3 DNA sequence: TGTGCCAGCAGCTCTGAATCTGGGGCCAACGTCCTGACTTTC. This codes for CASSSESGANVLTF.

The rearrangement links TRBV27 to TRBJ2-7, with D hard to call. This CDR3 spans 13 amino acids. Trimming cost V 3 bases and J 2 bases, with 8 bases left between them. Germline CDR1 and CDR2: MNHEY and SMNVEV (reference sequence). CDR3 coding DNA: TGTGCCAGCAGTTTCGGACGGACCTACGAGCAGTACTTC. Its protein product is CASSFGRTYEQYF.

The chain is built from TRBV5-1 and TRBJ2-1; TRBD2 agrees at 7 bases. The CDR3 extends over 17 amino acids. Unmatched junction bases numbered 14, after V lost 4 bases and J lost 4 bases. Germline V gives CDR1 SGHRS, CDR2 YFSETQ. The CDR3 DNA reads as TGCGCCAGCAGCCCGGGGCGGGGCGGGAGTTGGTACAATGAGCAGTTCTTC. It encodes CASSPGRGGSWYNEQFF.